One TCR beta chain is described in this entry. The antigen is unknown. These data belong to a study of T cell responses to AZD1222 COVID-19 vaccine. Study information: It was second doses at about 4 or about 12 weeks that were pooled. Study-level results: Clonal diversity was possibly underestimated, and the donors were mostly white British, with more females. Spike-specific TCR depth and breadth grew after two AZD1222 doses. At baseline, seropositivity was found in only six AZD1222 recipients.

The CDR3 contains 13 residues. Germline V gene data show CDR1 as MNHEY and CDR2 as SVGAGI. The V end lost 6 bases, the J end lost 8 bases, and 16 bases lay between the germline ends. Measured with immunoSEQ multiplex PCR; TCRdb has only the in-frame clones, and not every one. The table lists 100,000 to 150,000 clones, 65% to 90% of them singletons. The source is an adult in good health. The specimen comprised peripheral blood, sampled on day 0 of AZD1222 vaccination. This chain joins TRBV6-5 and TRBJ1-2; no firm D call. CDR3 bases: TGTGCCAGCAGATCTACCAGTCTCGCCGGCTACACCTTC. Translation gives CASRSTSLAGYTF.